This entry concerns a single TCR beta chain. Clones were read by immunoSEQ multiplex PCR, and TCRdb kept only the in-frame ones, dropping some. The sample contains about 280,000 clones, approximately 89% of which appear only once. The data are from a study of Ad26.COV2.S vaccination and SARS-CoV-2 variants. The treatment here: about 20 received Ad26.COV2.S at low or high dose, single or two shots; roughly 5 received placebo; per-sample allocation not given. The samples were gathered on day 63 after the first injection of vaccine or placebo. The vaccine delivered Wuhan-strain SARS-CoV-2 spike through an Ad26 vector. The J segment lost 10 bases and the V segment lost 1 base, leaving 4 bases of the junction unmatched. This CDR3 is built from 14 residues. Germline V gene sequence: CDR1 SGHTA, CDR2 FQGNSA.

The material was peripheral blood, obtained in a trial of Ad26.COV2.S vaccine versus placebo. This TCR was recovered from a person between 18 and 59 years old who received the Ad26.COV2.S COVID-19 vaccine or a placebo. The rearrangement links TRBV7-2 to TRBJ1-6, with 7 positions matching TRBD1. CDR3 nucleotides: TGTGCCAGCAGCTTAGGGGACAGTAGGTCACCCCTCCACTTT. Its protein product is CASSLGDSRSPLHF.